This T cell receptor beta chain was recorded in a study of blood T cell repertoires in COVID-19. Libraries were prepared by immunoSEQ multiplex PCR; TCRdb keeps only in-frame clonotypes and omits some of them. Of roughly 120,000 clones listed, roughly four fifths were seen once; the top ten hold more than 15%. This clone came up many times. The CDR3 loop spans 15 amino acids. Germline V CDR1 and CDR2: SGHAT, FQDESV (reference sequence). The V segment lost 0 bases and the J segment 5 bases; nucleotides outside the gene matches: 6. V gene TRBV11-1 combines with J gene TRBJ2-7; 8 bases are shared with TRBD2. Specimen: peripheral blood. This receptor was taken from an older woman with acute or convalescent COVID-19. CDR3 nucleotide sequence: TGTGCCAGCAGCTTAGCTCCGACTAGCGCCAACGAGCAGTACTTC. It specifies CASSLAPTSANEQYF.